This TCR beta chain was recorded in a study of CD8 T cells in Susac syndrome. Study details: Patients with Susac syndrome had blood drawn and were at that point therapy-naive, on corticosteroids, or on intravenous immunoglobulin alone. The study, taken as a whole, reports: CD4+ T cell repertoires in Susac syndrome exhibited no evidence of clonal expansion.

The trim removed 6 bases at V and 4 bases at J, leaving 5 bases unmatched. The CDR3 runs to 13 residues. CDR1 is WNHNN and CDR2 is SYGVQD in the germline V gene (reference sequence). Details on this clonotype: The antigen remains undetermined.

Reverse transcription of roughly 0.45 to 1 ug RNA was performed with random hexamers. TCRdb processed the immunoSEQ multiplex PCR reads anew with MiXCR; each CDR3 protein has one entry. The repertoire holds about 140,000 distinct CDR3 sequences, around 95% seen once, with about 0.08% in the top ten. The sequence came from a human donor with Susac syndrome. The source material was CD4+ T cells from PBMCs. This chain joins TRBV10-1 and TRBJ1-2; 7 nucleotides line up with TRBD1. CDR3 region: CASSEDRSYGYTF. CDR3 nucleotide sequence: TGCGCCAGCAGCGAGGACAGGTCCTATGGCTACACCTTC.